The present T cell receptor (beta chain) was sequenced within a study of blood T cell repertoires in COVID-19. On the study more broadly: Samples representing acute and convalescent COVID-19 were sourced from the United States, Italy and Spain. In each case, the material was cDNA or gDNA derived from T cells, B-cell-depleted T cells, or PBMCs.

The ends were cut back, 1 base at V and 0 bases at J, with 13 bases in the middle. Germline V CDR1 and CDR2: SGHRS, YFSETQ. CDR3 length: 16 amino acids. Sequenced by immunoSEQ multiplex PCR; TCRdb stores in-frame clones only, minus some. The table has about 190,000 clones, approximately 80% seen once; the top ten hold less than 20%. The receptor was isolated from a human donor in a cohort sampled during active COVID-19. Sequences were obtained from peripheral blood. The V gene is TRBV5-1, the J gene TRBJ1-1, with D possibly TRBD1 on 5 matching bases. The CDR3 coding sequence is TGCGCCAGCAGCTTGCTAGGGGTCTTCATGAACACTGAAGCTTTCTTT. Translation: CASSLLGVFMNTEAFF.